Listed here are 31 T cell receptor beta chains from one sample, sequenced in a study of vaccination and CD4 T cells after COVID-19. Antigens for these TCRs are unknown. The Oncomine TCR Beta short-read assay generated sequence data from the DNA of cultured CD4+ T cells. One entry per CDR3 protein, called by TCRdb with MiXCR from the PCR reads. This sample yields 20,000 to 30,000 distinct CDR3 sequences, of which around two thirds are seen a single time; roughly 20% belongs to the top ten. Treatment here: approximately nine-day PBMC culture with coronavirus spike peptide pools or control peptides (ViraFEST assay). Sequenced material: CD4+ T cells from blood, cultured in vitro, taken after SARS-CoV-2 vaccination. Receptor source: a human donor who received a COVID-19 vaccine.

CDR3 in DNA: TGTGCCACCAGTGACAATGGACGGAAAGAGGGCTACACCTTC. This sequence encodes CATSDNGRKEGYTF. This chain uses TRBV24-1 with TRBJ1-2; unclear D gene. Looked up from germline, CDR1 is KGHDR and CDR2 is SFDVKD. The CDR3 sequence is 14 residues long. V shed 4 bases and J shed 8 bases, with 16 bases lying between them.

The CDR3: CASIIDRRSYQETQYF. DNA of the CDR3: TGTGCCAGCATCATCGACCGTCGATCCTACCAAGAGACCCAGTACTTC. This chain connects TRBV21-1 to TRBJ2-5. TRBV21-1 has pseudogene status. The CDR3 has 16 amino acids.

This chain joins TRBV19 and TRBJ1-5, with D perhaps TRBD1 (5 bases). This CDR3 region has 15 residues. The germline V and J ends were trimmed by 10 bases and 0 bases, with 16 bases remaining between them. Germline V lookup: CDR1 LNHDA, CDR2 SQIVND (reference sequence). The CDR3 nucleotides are TGTGCCACCAGGGAGGGCCACTCTAGCAATCAGCCCCAGCATTTT. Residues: CATREGHSSNQPQHF.

CDR3: CAWSFDSTDANYGYTF. The CDR3 region has the DNA TGTGCCTGGAGTTTCGACTCCACCGACGCTAACTATGGCTACACCTTC. The chain links TRBV30 to TRBJ1-2; no firm D call. V was clipped by 2 bases and J by 0 bases, with 16 bases between them. CDR1 and CDR2 from the germline V gene are GTSNPN and SVGIG (reference sequence). The CDR3 length is 16 residues.

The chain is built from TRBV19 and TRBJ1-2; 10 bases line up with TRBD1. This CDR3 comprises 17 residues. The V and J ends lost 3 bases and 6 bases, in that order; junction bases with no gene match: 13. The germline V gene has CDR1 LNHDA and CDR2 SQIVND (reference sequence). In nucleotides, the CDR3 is TGTGCCAGTAGTATTTCATACCTCGGGACAGGGGCCAATGGCTACACCTTC. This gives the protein CASSISYLGTGANGYTF.

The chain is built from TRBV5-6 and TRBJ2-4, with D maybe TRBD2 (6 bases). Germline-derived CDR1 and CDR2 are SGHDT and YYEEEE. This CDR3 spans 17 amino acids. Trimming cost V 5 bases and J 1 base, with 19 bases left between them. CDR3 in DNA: TGTGCCAGCAGATTCGCGGGGTCTAGTTGGGCCAAAAACATTCAGTACTTC. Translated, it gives CASRFAGSSWAKNIQYF. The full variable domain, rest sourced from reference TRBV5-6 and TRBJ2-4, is DAGVTQSPTHLIKTRGQQVTLRCSPKSGHDTVSWYQQALGQGPQFIFQYYEEEERQRGNFPDRFSGHQFPNYSSELNVNALLLGDSALYLCASRFAGSSWAKNIQYFGAGTRLSVL.

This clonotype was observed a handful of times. CDR3 amino acids: CATSRGLAGTYEQYF. The DNA for the CDR3 is TGTGCCACCAGCAGAGGGCTAGCGGGGACCTACGAGCAGTACTTC. V and J are TRBV15 and TRBJ2-7; 9 bases fit TRBD2. Germline trimming cut 1 base from V and 2 bases from J; bases unmatched to any gene: 3. The CDR3 has 15 amino acids. CDR1 LNHNV and CDR2 YYDKDF come from the germline V gene (reference sequence). The variable domain in full, completed from reference TRBV15 and TRBJ2-7, reads DAMVIQNPRYQVTQFGKPVTLSCSQTLNHNVMYWYQQKSSQAPKLLFHYYDKDFNNEADTPDNFQSRRPNTSFCFLDIRSPGLGDTAMYLCATSRGLAGTYEQYFGPGTRLTVT.

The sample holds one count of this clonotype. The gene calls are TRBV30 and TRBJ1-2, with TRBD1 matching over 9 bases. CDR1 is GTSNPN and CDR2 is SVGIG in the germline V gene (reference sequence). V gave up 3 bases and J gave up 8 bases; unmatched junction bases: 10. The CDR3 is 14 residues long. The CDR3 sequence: CAWRIGQGISGYTF. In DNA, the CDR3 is TGTGCCTGGAGAATTGGACAGGGGATTAGCGGCTACACCTTC.

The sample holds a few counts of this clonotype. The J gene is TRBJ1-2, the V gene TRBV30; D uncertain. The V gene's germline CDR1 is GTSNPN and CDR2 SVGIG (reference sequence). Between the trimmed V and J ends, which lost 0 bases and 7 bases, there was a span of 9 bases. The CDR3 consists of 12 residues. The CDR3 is CAWSVSVRGYTF. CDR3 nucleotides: TGTGCCTGGAGTGTCTCGGTTCGTGGCTACACCTTC.

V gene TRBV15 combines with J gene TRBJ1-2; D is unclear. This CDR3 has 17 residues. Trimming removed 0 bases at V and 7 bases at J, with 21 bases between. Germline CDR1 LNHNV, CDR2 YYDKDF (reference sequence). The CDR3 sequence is CATSRESFSEGLSGYTF. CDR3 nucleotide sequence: TGTGCCACCAGCAGAGAATCTTTTTCGGAGGGCTTAAGTGGCTACACCTTC.

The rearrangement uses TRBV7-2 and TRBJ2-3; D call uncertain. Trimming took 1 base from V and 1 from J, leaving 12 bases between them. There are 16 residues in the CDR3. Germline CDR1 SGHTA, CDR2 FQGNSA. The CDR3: CASSLGPPGGTDTQYF. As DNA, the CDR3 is TGTGCCAGCAGCTTAGGGCCACCGGGTGGCACAGATACGCAGTATTTT.

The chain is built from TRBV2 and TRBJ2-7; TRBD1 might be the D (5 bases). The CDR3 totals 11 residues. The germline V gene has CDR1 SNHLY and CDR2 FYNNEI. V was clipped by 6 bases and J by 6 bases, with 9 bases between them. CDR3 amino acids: CASRSRVEQYF. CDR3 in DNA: TGTGCCAGCAGGTCCAGGGTCGAGCAGTACTTC.

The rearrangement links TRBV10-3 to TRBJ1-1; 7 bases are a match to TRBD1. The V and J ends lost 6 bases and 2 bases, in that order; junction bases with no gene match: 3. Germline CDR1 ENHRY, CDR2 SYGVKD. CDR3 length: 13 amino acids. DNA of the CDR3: TGTGCCATCAGCCGGGACAGAAACACTGAAGCTTTCTTT. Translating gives CAISRDRNTEAFF.

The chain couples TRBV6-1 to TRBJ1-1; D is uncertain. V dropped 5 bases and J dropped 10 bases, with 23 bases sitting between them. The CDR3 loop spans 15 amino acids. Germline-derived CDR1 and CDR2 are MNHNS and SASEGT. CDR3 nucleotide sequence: TGTGCCAGCAGTCGCTACGCCCGCGGGGAGGCCGTAGCTTTCTTT. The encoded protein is CASSRYARGEAVAFF.

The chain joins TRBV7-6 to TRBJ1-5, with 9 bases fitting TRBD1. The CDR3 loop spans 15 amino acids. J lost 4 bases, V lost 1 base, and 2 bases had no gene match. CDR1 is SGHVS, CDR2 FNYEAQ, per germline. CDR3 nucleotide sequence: TGTGCCAGCAGCTTAGGCGGACAGGGGAATCAGCCCCAGCATTTT. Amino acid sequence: CASSLGGQGNQPQHF.

DNA for the CDR3: TGTGCCACCAAATTCCAGACAGGGGGCGGCACCGGGGAGCTGTTTTTT. It specifies CATKFQTGGGTGELFF. The chain links TRBV10-3 to TRBJ2-2; 10 bases are shared with TRBD1. CDR1 is ENHRY and CDR2 is SYGVKD in the germline V gene. Trimming cost V 10 bases and J 4 bases; bases outside gene matches: 12. The CDR3 is 16 residues long.

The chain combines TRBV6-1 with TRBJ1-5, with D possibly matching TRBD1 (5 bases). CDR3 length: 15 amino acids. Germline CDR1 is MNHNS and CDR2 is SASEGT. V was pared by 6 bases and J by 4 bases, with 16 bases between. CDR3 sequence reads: CASRTARGLNQPQHF. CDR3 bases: TGTGCCAGCAGAACCGCACGGGGACTTAATCAGCCCCAGCATTTT.

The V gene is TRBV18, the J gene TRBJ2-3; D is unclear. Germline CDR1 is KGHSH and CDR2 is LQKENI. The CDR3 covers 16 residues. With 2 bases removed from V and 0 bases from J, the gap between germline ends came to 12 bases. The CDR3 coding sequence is TGTGCCAGCTCACCAGAAGCGAAAATTAGCACAGATACGCAGTATTTT. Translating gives CASSPEAKISTDTQYF. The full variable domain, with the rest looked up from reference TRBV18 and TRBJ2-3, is NAGVMQNPRHLVRRRGQEARLRCSPMKGHSHVYWYRQLPEEGLKFMVYLQKENIIDESGMPKERFSAEFPKEGPSILRIQQVVRGDSAAYFCASSPEAKISTDTQYFGPGTRLTVL.

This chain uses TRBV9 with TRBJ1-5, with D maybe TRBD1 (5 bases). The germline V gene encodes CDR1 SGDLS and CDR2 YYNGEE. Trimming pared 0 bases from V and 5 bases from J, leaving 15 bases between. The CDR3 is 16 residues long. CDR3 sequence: CASSVEWTKGYQPQHF. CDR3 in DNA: TGTGCCAGCAGCGTAGAGTGGACGAAGGGGTATCAGCCCCAGCATTTT.

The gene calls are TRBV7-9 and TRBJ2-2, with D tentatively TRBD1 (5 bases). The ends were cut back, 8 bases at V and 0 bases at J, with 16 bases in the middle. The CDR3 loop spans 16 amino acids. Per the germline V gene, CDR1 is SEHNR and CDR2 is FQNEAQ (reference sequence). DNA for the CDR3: TGTGCCAGCCGACGGATCAGGGTAGCGAACACCGGGGAGCTGTTTTTT. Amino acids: CASRRIRVANTGELFF.

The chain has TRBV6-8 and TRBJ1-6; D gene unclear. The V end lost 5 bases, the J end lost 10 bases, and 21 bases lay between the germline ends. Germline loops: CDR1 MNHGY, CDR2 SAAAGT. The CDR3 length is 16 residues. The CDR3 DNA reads TGTGCCAGCAGTCTAGCTACGGCGGGCCTTTGGTCACCCCTCCACTTT. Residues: CASSLATAGLWSPLHF.

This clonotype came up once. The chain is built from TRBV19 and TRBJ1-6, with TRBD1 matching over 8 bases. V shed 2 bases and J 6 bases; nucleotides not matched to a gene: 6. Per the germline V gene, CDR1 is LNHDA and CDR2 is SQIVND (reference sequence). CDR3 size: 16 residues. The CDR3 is CASSITPTGVNSPLHF. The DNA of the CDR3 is TGTGCCAGTAGTATAACCCCGACAGGGGTTAATTCACCCCTCCACTTT.

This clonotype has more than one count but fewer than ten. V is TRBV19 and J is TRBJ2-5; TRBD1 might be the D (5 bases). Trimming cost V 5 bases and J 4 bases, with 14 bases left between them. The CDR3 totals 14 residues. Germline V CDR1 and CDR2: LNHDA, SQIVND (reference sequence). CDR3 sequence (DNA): TGTGCCAGTAGTTTCATGACAGACCGAGAGACCCAGTACTTC. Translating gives CASSFMTDRETQYF. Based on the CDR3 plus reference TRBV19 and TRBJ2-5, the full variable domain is DGGITQSPKYLFRKEGQNVTLSCEQNLNHDAMYWYRQDPGQGLRLIYYSQIVNDFQKGDIAEGYSVSREKKESFPLTVTSAQKNPTAFYLCASSFMTDRETQYFGPGTRLLVL.

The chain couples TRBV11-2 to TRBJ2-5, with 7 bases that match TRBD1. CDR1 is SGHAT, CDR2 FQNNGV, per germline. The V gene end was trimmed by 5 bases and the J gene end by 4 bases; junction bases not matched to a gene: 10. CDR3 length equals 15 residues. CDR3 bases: TGTGCCAGCAGCCCGGGACAGACCAGCTCAGAGACCCAGTACTTC. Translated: CASSPGQTSSETQYF.

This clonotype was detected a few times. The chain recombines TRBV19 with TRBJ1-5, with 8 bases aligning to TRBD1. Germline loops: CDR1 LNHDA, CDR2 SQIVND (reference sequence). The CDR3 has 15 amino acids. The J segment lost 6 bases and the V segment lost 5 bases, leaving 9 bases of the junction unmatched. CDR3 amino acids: CASSPDREWVQPQHF. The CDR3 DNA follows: TGTGCCAGTAGTCCGGACAGGGAGTGGGTTCAGCCCCAGCATTTT. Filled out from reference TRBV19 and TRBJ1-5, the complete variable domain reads DGGITQSPKYLFRKEGQNVTLSCEQNLNHDAMYWYRQDPGQGLRLIYYSQIVNDFQKGDIAEGYSVSREKKESFPLTVTSAQKNPTAFYLCASSPDREWVQPQHFGDGTRLSIL.

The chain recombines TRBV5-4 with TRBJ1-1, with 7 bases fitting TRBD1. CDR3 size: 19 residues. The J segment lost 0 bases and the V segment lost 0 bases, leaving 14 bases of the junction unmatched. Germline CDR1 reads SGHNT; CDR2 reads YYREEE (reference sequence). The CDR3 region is CASSLGWSQGRTMNTEAFF. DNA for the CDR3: TGTGCCAGCAGCTTGGGGTGGTCACAGGGGCGAACTATGAACACTGAAGCTTTCTTT.

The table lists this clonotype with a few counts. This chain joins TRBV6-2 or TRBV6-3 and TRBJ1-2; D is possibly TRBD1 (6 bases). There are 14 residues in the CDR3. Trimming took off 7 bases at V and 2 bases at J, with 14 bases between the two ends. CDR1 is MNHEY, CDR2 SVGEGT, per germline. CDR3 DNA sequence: TGTGCCAGCACGGACGGGGGGCACAACTATGGCTACACCTTC. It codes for CASTDGGHNYGYTF.

CDR3 nucleotide sequence: TGTGCCAGCAGTTACTCCCCGGGTGTCTATTCACCCCTCCACTTT. Its translation: CASSYSPGVYSPLHF. This sequence joins TRBV6-2 or TRBV6-3 and TRBJ1-6; the D is unclear. V shed 0 bases and J shed 8 bases, with 11 bases lying between them. Germline V gene lookup returns CDR1 MNHEY and CDR2 SVGEGT. The CDR3 is 15 amino acids.

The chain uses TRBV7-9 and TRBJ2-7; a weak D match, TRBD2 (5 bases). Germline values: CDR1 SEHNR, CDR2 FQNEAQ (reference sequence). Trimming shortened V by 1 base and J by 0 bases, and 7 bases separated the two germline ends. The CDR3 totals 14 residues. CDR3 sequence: CASSLGAVSYEQYF. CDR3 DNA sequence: TGTGCCAGCAGCTTAGGAGCGGTCTCCTACGAGCAGTACTTC.

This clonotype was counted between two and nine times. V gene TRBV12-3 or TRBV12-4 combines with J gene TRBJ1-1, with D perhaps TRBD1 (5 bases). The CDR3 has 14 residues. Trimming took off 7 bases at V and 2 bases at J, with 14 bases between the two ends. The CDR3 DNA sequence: TGTGCCAGCACCTATTCCGGGGGAAACACTGAAGCTTTCTTT. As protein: CASTYSGGNTEAFF.

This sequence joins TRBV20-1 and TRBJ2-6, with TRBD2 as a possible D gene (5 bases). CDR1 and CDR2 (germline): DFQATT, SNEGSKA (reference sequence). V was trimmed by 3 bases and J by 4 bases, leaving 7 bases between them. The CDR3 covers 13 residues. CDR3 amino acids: CSASTGGANVLTF. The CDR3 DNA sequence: TGCAGTGCTAGCACGGGGGGGGCCAACGTCCTGACTTTC.